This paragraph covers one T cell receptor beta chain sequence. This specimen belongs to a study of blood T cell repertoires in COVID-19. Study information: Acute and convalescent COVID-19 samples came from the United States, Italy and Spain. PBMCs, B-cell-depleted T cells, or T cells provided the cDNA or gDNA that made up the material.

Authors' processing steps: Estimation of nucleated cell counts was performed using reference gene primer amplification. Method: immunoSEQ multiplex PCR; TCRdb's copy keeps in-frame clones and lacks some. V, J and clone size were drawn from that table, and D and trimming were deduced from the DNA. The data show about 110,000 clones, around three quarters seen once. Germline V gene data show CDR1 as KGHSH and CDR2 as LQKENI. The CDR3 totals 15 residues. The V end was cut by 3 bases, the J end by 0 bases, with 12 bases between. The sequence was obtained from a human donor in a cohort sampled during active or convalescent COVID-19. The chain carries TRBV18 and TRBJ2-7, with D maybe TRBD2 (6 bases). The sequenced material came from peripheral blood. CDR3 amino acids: CASSPLSGSSYEQYF. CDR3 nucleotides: TGTGCCAGCTCACCCCTTAGCGGAAGCTCCTACGAGCAGTACTTC. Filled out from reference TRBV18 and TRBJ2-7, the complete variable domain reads NAGVMQNPRHLVRRRGQEARLRCSPMKGHSHVYWYRQLPEEGLKFMVYLQKENIIDESGMPKERFSAEFPKEGPSILRIQQVVRGDSAAYFCASSPLSGSSYEQYFGPGTRLTVT.